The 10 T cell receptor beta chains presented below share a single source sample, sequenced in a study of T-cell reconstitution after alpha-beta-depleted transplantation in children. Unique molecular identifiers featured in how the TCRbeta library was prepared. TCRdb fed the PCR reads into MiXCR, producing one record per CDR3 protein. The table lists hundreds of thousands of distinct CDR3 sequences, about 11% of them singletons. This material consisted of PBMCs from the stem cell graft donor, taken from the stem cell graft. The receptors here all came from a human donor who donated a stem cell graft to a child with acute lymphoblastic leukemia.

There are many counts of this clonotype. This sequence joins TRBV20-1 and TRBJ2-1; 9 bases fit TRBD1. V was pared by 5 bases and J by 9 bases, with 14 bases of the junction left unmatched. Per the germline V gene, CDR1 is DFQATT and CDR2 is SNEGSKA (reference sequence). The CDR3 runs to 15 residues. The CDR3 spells CSAPDRTGAWAEQFF. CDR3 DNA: TGCAGTGCTCCAGACCGGACAGGGGCCTGGGCTGAGCAGTTCTTC.

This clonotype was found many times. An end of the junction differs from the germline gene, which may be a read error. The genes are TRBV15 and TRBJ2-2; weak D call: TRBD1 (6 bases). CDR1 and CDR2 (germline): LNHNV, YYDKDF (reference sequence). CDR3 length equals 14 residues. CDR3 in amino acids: CATSGDRSTGELFF. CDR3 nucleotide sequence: TGTGCCACCAGCGGAGACAGGTCCACCGGGGAGCTGTTTTTT.

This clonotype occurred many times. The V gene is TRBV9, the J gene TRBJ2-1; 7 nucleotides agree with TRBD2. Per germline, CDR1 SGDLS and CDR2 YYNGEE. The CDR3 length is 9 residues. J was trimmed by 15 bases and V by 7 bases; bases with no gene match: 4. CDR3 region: CASGTTRFF. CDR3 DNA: TGTGCCAGCGGGACTACCAGGTTCTTC.

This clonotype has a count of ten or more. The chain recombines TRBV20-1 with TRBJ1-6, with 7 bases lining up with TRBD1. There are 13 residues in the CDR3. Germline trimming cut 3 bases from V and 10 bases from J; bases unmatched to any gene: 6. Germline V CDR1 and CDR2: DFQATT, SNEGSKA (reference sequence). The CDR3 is CSASSGGQSPLHF. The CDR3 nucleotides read TGCAGTGCTAGCTCAGGGGGACAGTCACCCCTCCACTTT.

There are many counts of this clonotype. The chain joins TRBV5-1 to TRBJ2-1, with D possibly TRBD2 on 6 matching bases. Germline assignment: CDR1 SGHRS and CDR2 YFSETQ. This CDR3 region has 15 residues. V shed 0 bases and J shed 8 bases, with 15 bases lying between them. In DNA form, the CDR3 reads TGCGCCAGCAGCTTGGCCTCGGGAGTTGTAGATGAGCAGTTCTTC. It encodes CASSLASGVVDEQFF.

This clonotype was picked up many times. The CDR3 region is CASSSQAGGELFF. The CDR3 DNA follows: TGTGCCAGCAGCTCGCAAGCTGGCGGGGAGCTGTTTTTT. The V call is TRBV7-9, the J call TRBJ2-2, with unresolved D. Germline CDR1 reads SEHNR; CDR2 reads FQNEAQ (reference sequence). The CDR3 has 13 residues. With 4 bases removed from V and 7 bases from J, the gap between germline ends came to 10 bases.

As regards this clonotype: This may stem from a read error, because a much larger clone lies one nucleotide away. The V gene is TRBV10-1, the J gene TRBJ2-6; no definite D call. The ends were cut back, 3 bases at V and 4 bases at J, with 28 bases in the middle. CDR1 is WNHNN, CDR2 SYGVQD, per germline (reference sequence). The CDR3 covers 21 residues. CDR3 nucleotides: TGCGCCAGCAGTGACGCCTCCTCGCAGGCAAAAGTGTTATCGGGGGCCAACGTCCTGACTTTC. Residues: CASSDASSQAKVLSGANVLTF.

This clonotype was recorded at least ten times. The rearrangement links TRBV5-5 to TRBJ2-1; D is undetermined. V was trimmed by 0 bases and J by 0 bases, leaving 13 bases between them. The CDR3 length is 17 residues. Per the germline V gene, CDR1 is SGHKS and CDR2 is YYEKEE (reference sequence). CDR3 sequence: CASSLEVRLSSYNEQFF. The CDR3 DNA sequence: TGTGCCAGCAGCTTGGAGGTTCGCCTTAGCTCCTACAATGAGCAGTTCTTC.

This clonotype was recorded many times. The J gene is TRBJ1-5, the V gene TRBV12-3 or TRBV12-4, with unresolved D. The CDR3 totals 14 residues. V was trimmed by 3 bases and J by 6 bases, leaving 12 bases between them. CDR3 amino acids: CASSFQGASQPQHF. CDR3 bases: TGTGCCAGCAGTTTCCAAGGAGCCAGTCAGCCCCAGCATTTT.

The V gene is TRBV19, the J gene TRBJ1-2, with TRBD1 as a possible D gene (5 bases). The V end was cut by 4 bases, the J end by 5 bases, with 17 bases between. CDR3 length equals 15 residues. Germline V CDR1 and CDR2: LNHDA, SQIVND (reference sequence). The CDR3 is CASSSWDSVKYGYTF. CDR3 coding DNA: TGTGCCAGTAGTAGCTGGGACTCCGTGAAATATGGCTACACCTTC.